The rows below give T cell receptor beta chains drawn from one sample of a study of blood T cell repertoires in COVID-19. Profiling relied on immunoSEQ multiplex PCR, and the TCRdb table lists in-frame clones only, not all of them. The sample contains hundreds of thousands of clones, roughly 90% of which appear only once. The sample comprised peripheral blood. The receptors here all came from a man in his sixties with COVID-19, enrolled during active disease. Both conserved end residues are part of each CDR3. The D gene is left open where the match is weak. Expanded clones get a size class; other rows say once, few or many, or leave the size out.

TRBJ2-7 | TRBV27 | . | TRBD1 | TGTGCCAGCAGTAGCTCCTCCGGGACAGTCCTCTACGAGCAGTACTTC | CASSSSSGTVLYEQYF
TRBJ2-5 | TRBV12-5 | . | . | TGTGCTAGTGGTCCACCGGCGAGGGTCCAAGAGACCCAGTACTTC | CASGPPARVQETQYF
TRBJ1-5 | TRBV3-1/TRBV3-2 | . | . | TGTGCCAGCAGCCAAGCAGGGAACAATCAGCCCCAGCATTTT | CASSQAGNNQPQHF
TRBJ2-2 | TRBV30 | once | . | TGTGCCTGGAGTGTACAGGATCCGAACACCGGGGAGCTGTTTTTT | CAWSVQDPNTGELFF
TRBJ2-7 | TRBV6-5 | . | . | TGTGCCAGCAGCCCCGGCGGCATCTCCTACGAGCAGTACTTC | CASSPGGISYEQYF
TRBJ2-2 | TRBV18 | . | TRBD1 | TGTGCCAGCTCACCACAACAGACAGGGTCATCCGGGGAGCTGTTTTTT | CASSPQQTGSSGELFF
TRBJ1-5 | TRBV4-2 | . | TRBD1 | TGTGCCAGCAGCGCAGACAGGGCAGGTCAGCCCCAGCATTTT | CASSADRAGQPQHF
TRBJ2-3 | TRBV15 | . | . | TGTGCCACCAGCAGAGATTCGGGGGTGCGCACAGATACGCAGTATTTT | CATSRDSGVRTDTQYF
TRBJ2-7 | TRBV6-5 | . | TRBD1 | TGTGCCAGCACCCCGACAGGGGACGAGCAGTACTTC | CASTPTGDEQYF
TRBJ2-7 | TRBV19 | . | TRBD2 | TGTGCCAGTAGTAGATACGGGACTAGCGGGAACTCCTACGAGCAGTACTTC | CASSRYGTSGNSYEQYF
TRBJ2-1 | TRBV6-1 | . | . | TGTGCCAGCAGTGAATCCCCTGGGAGTCCCAATGAGCAGTTCTTC | CASSESPGSPNEQFF
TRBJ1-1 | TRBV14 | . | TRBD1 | TGTGCCAGCAGTGCACGGGGACAGGGGGACACTGAAGCTTTCTTT | CASSARGQGDTEAFF
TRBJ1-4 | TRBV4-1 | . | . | TGCGCCAGCAGCCATTTTTTAGACAGTATTAATGAAAAACTGTTTTTT | CASSHFLDSINEKLFF
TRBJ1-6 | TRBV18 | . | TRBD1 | TGTGCCAGCTCACCATTTGCAGGGGGGAATAATTCACCCCTCCACTTT | CASSPFAGGNNSPLHF
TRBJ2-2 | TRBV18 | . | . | TGTGCCAGCTCACCAGTCAGGGCGGACACCGGGGAGCTGTTTTTT | CASSPVRADTGELFF
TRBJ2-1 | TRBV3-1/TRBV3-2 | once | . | TGTGCCAGCAGACTCACCCTACAGGGACGGGCGAATGAGCAGTTCTTC | CASRLTLQGRANEQFF
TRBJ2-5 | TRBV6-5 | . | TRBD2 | TGTGCCAGCAGTTACGGGGCGGGAGCGCCCCAAGAGACCCAGTACTTC | CASSYGAGAPQETQYF
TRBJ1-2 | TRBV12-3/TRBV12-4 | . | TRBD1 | TGTGCCAGCAGGGGGGGTGACAGGGCTGGCTACACCTTC | CASRGGDRAGYTF
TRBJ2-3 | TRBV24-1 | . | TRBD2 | TGTGCCACCAGTGATTTGACTAGCGGGATTAGCACAGATACGCAGTATTTT | CATSDLTSGISTDTQYF
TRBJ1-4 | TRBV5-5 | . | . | TGTGCCAGCAGCTTAGAGGGCGCCAATGAAAAACTGTTTTTT | CASSLEGANEKLFF
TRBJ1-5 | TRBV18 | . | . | TGTGCCAGCTCACCGGAGGTTAATCAGCCCCAGCATTTT | CASSPEVNQPQHF
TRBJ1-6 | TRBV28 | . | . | TGTGCCAGCAGTTACAGGCGTAATTCACCCCTCCACTTT | CASSYRRNSPLHF
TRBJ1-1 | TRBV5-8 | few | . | TGTGCCAGCAGCTTATGGAACGCGGGGCCGAACACTGAAGCTTTCTTT | CASSLWNAGPNTEAFF
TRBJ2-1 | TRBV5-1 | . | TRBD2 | TGCGCCAGCAGCAGCGGGGGGTCCTACAATGAGCAGTTCTTC | CASSSGGSYNEQFF
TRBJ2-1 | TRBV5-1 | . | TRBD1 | TGCGCCAGCAGCTCTGTGTCCTCCGGACAGGGTGGTGAGCAGTTCTTC | CASSSVSSGQGGEQFF
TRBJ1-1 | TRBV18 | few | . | TGTGCCAGCTCACCTTCTCAGGGTGTGGGGAACACTGAAGCTTTCTTT | CASSPSQGVGNTEAFF
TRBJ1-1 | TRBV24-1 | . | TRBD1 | TGTGCCACCAGTGATTTGCCCAGGGGGGCTCGGAACACTGAAGCTTTCTTT | CATSDLPRGARNTEAFF
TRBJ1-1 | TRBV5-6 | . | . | TGTGCCAGCAGCTTGGGGCAGGGCCGGGAAGCTTTCTTT | CASSLGQGREAFF
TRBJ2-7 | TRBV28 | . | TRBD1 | TGTGCCAGCAGGGGGGGACAGGGGGTACACGAGCAGTACTTC | CASRGGQGVHEQYF
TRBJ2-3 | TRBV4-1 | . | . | TGCGCCAGCAGCCACTCCCCTCCGGCGGGCACAGATACGCAGTATTTT | CASSHSPPAGTDTQYF
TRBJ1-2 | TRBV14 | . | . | TGTGCCAGCAGCCAAGATATAGCAGGACGAGTAGCGGGCTACACCTTC | CASSQDIAGRVAGYTF
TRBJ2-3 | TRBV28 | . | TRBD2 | TGTGCCAGCAGTTCTAGCGGGAGGGGAACAGATACGCAGTATTTT | CASSSSGRGTDTQYF
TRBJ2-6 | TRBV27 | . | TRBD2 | TGTGCCAGCAGATGGGGGAGCGGGAGGGGATATGGGGCCAACGTCCTGACTTTC | CASRWGSGRGYGANVLTF
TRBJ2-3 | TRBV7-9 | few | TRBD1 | TGTGCCAGCAGCGCTCGTTGGGACAGCACCACAGATACGCAGTATTTT | CASSARWDSTTDTQYF
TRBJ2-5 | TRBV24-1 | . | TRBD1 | TGTGCCACCAGTCCCGGGGGACAGGGGCCCCAAGAGACCCAGTACTTC | CATSPGGQGPQETQYF
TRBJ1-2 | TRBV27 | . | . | TGTGCCAGCAGTTTATCGGGGCAGGGCAACTATGGCTACACCTTC | CASSLSGQGNYGYTF